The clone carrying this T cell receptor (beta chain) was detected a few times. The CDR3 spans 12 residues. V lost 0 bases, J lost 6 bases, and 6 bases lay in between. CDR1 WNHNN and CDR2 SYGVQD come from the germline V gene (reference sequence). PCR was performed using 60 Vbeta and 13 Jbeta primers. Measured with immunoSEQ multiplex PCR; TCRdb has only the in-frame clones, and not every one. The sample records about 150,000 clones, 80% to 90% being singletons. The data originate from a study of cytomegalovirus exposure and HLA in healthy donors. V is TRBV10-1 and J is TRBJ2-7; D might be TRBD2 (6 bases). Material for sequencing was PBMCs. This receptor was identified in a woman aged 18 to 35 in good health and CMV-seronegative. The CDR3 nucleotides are TGCGCCAGCAGTGAGTCCGGGGGCGAGCAGTACTTC. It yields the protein CASSESGGEQYF.